What follows are 20 T cell receptor beta chains derived from one specimen sequenced in a study of T cells in Graves' hyperthyroidism and ophthalmopathy. RNA transcripts yielded amplified TCR beta CDR3 regions. Carried out on the TCR CDR3, a first-round RT-PCR used the HTBI primer set. One entry per CDR3 protein results from TCRdb running MiXCR on the multiplex PCR reads. The sample lists hundreds of thousands of distinct CDR3 sequences; 35% to 40% were seen once. The sample consisted of blood. The receptors come from a man aged 18 to 29 with Graves' hyperthyroidism.

The chain uses TRBV7-2 and TRBJ2-7, with TRBD2 matching over 13 bases. The germline CDR1 and CDR2 sequences are SGHTA and FQGNSA. This CDR3 spans 16 amino acids. Germline trimming cut 1 base from V and 7 bases from J; bases unmatched to any gene: 7. The CDR3 region has the DNA TGTGCCAGCAGCTTAGGGGGACTAGCGGGAAGAGAGGAGCAGTACTTC. This encodes CASSLGGLAGREEQYF. Full variable domain (remainder filled in from reference TRBV7-2 and TRBJ2-7): GAGVSQSPSNKVTEKGKDVELRCDPISGHTALYWYRQSLGQGLEFLIYFQGNSAPDKSGLPSDRFSAERTGGSVSTLTIQRTQQEDSAVYLCASSLGGLAGREEQYFGPGTRLTVT.

This clonotype was observed a handful of times. The chain combines TRBV29-1 with TRBJ2-2; TRBD2 matches at 14 bases. CDR3 size: 17 residues. Losses at the gene ends were 6 bases for V and 2 bases for J; bases not matched to a gene: 8. CDR1 is SQVTM, CDR2 ANQGSEA, per germline. DNA for the CDR3: TGCAGCGTAGCTGGACTAGCGGGGGGCACCAACACCGGGGAGCTGTTTTTT. Its protein is CSVAGLAGGTNTGELFF.

In this sample, this clonotype turned up a few times. The V call is TRBV4-2, the J call TRBJ2-2, with 8 bases that match TRBD1. This CDR3 contains 14 residues. The germline V gene encodes CDR1 LGHNA and CDR2 YNFKEQ. After removal of 6 bases from V and 5 bases from J, the junction contained 5 bases not matched to a gene. The CDR3 spells CASRSTGETGELFF. DNA for the CDR3: TGTGCCAGCAGGTCGACAGGGGAGACCGGGGAGCTGTTTTTT.

This chain links TRBV12-3 or TRBV12-4 with TRBJ2-7; 8 bases line up with TRBD2. The CDR3 is 14 amino acids. V lost 8 bases and J lost 7; bases outside the gene matches: 13. The CDR3 DNA sequence: TGTGCCAGCGCCCTTGGGCCGGGGGGGAGGGAGCAGTACTTC. Translating gives CASALGPGGREQYF.

This clonotype was counted many times. The chain joins TRBV4-1 to TRBJ1-5, with TRBD1 matching 7 bases. There are 15 residues in the CDR3. V trimming: 4 bases; J trimming: 5 bases; junction bases outside the gene matches: 8. Germline loops: CDR1 MGHRA, CDR2 YSYEKL. The CDR3 coding sequence is TGCGCCAGCAGCCCGAGCAGACAGGGCGATCAGCCCCAGCATTTT. This codes for CASSPSRQGDQPQHF.

J is TRBJ1-2 and V is TRBV5-6, with TRBD1 matching 12 bases. Germline assignment: CDR1 SGHDT and CDR2 YYEEEE. The CDR3 is 12 residues long. V gave up 7 bases and J gave up 8 bases; unmatched junction bases: 3. In DNA form, the CDR3 reads TGTGCCAGCGCCGGGACAGGGGGCGGCTACACCTTC. Translated: CASAGTGGGYTF. Full variable domain (remainder filled in from reference TRBV5-6 and TRBJ1-2): DAGVTQSPTHLIKTRGQQVTLRCSPKSGHDTVSWYQQALGQGPQFIFQYYEEEERQRGNFPDRFSGHQFPNYSSELNVNALLLGDSALYLCASAGTGGGYTFGSGTRLTVV.

This clonotype was seen many times. The chain recombines TRBV20-1 with TRBJ1-2; D is ambiguous. The germline V gene encodes CDR1 DFQATT and CDR2 SNEGSKA (reference sequence). V was trimmed by 0 bases and J by 3 bases, leaving 14 bases between them. The CDR3 totals 15 residues. The CDR3 DNA reads TGCAGTGCTAGAGATCGTGTCCGCGAATACTATGGCTACACCTTC. Its protein product is CSARDRVREYYGYTF.

The rearrangement joins TRBV28 to TRBJ2-7; D possibly corresponds to TRBD2 (5 bases). The CDR3 has 15 amino acids. V was shortened by 2 bases and J by 1 base, with 12 bases between the two germline ends. Germline values: CDR1 MDHEN, CDR2 SYDVKM. This chain's CDR3 is CASSLERNFSYEQYF. Here the CDR3 DNA reads TGTGCCAGCAGTTTAGAGCGGAATTTTTCCTACGAGCAGTACTTC.

This clonotype was counted a single time. V gene TRBV2 combines with J gene TRBJ2-7; 9 bases align to TRBD2. Germline CDR1 reads SNHLY; CDR2 reads FYNNEI. The CDR3 is made up of 15 amino acids. J lost 5 bases, V lost 5 bases, and 10 bases had no gene match. DNA of the CDR3: TGTGCCAGCAGTTTTAACGCACTAGCGGGTGACGAGCAGTACTTC. Residues: CASSFNALAGDEQYF.

This clonotype came up a few times. The chain combines TRBV7-3 with TRBJ2-7; TRBD2 matches 7 bases. Per germline, CDR1 SGHTA and CDR2 FQGTGA. V was clipped by 5 bases and J by 2 bases; unmatched bases: 18. This CDR3 comprises 18 residues. CDR3 in amino acids: CASSPIGRPRELAYEQYF. For the CDR3, the DNA is TGTGCCAGCAGCCCCATAGGACGTCCGCGGGAGTTGGCCTACGAGCAGTACTTC.

The genes are TRBV12-3 or TRBV12-4 and TRBJ2-7; 11 bases are shared with TRBD2. V was clipped by 6 bases and J by 4 bases; unmatched bases: 5. CDR3 length: 14 residues. CDR3: CASRPGLADYEQYF. As DNA, the CDR3 is TGTGCCAGCAGACCGGGACTAGCGGATTACGAGCAGTACTTC.

This clonotype was seen a few times. The V gene is TRBV19, the J gene TRBJ1-2; no clear D gene. The length of the CDR3 is 13 residues. The germline CDR1 and CDR2 sequences are LNHDA and SQIVND (reference sequence). DNA of the CDR3: TGTCCGGGAGCGGGGAGGAGAAAGTATGGCTACACCTTC. It encodes CPGAGRRKYGYTF. Full variable domain (remainder filled in from reference TRBV19 and TRBJ1-2): DGGITQSPKYLFRKEGQNVTLSCEQNLNHDAMYWYRQDPGQGLRLIYYSQIVNDFQKGDIAEGYSVSREKKESFPLTVTSAQKNPTAFYLCPGAGRRKYGYTFGSGTRLTVV.

This clonotype appeared a few times. The J gene is TRBJ1-1, the V gene TRBV5-1, with TRBD1 as a possible D gene (5 bases). Per germline, CDR1 SGHRS and CDR2 YFSETQ. V was cut by 4 bases and J by 1 base, with 14 bases left in between. This CDR3 comprises 15 residues. The CDR3 sequence: CASSRAFTGNTEAFF. CDR3 in DNA: TGCGCCAGCAGCCGAGCCTTTACAGGGAACACTGAAGCTTTCTTT.

This rearrangement joins TRBV5-4 to TRBJ2-2; D is undetermined. Trimming took off 2 bases at V and 4 bases at J, with 15 bases between the two ends. Per germline, CDR1 SGHNT and CDR2 YYREEE (reference sequence). CDR3 length: 16 amino acids. The CDR3 bases are TGTGCCAGCAGCTTAGTTTACGGACCTGGCACCGGGGAGCTGTTTTTT. Amino acids: CASSLVYGPGTGELFF.

This rearrangement joins TRBV7-3 to TRBJ2-5, with D possibly being TRBD1 or TRBD2 (5 bases each). This CDR3 contains 16 residues. Between the trimmed V and J ends, which lost 2 bases and 3 bases, there was a span of 16 bases. In germline, CDR1 is SGHTA, CDR2 FQGTGA. As DNA, the CDR3 is TGTGCCAGCAGCTTAGGGGGTGGCGGCAGAAAAGAGACCCAGTACTTC. Translated, it gives CASSLGGGGRKETQYF.

The chain links TRBV6-5 to TRBJ1-2; no definite D call. The V gene's germline CDR1 is MNHEY and CDR2 SVGAGI. Trimming left V 5 bases short and J 8 bases short, with 9 bases between. This CDR3 has 11 residues. CDR3 sequence reads: CASSLGKGYTF. The CDR3 DNA follows: TGTGCCAGCAGTCTGGGGAAAGGCTACACCTTC.

The chain recombines TRBV2 with TRBJ2-7; 9 nucleotides line up with TRBD1. The CDR3 length is 16 residues. The junction had 13 bases not matched to a gene; V was cut back by 9 bases and J by 1 base. Germline V lookup: CDR1 SNHLY, CDR2 FYNNEI. CDR3 DNA: TGTGCCAGGCCTCTGGACCCGGGACAGGGATCCTACGAGCAGTACTTC. It encodes CARPLDPGQGSYEQYF.

J is TRBJ1-5 and V is TRBV7-2; D is possibly TRBD1 (5 bases). V was pared by 7 bases and J by 4 bases, with 17 bases between. Germline V gene sequence: CDR1 SGHTA, CDR2 FQGNSA. This CDR3 spans 15 amino acids. The CDR3, as DNA: TGTGCCAGCACCCGAAATGCGGGGCGGAATCAGCCCCAGCATTTT. Translating gives CASTRNAGRNQPQHF.

This clonotype was seen repeatedly, ten times or more. The chain combines TRBV29-1 with TRBJ1-2; D possibly corresponds to TRBD1 (6 bases). V lost 1 base to trimming and J lost 0 bases, with 9 bases between them. The CDR3 consists of 14 residues. Germline loops: CDR1 SQVTM, CDR2 ANQGSEA. CDR3 region: CSVEGQETNYGYTF. The DNA for the CDR3 is TGCAGCGTTGAAGGACAGGAGACTAACTATGGCTACACCTTC.

At least ten counts were recorded for this clonotype. This chain links TRBV13 with TRBJ1-1; D not resolved. Germline V CDR1 and CDR2: PRHDT, FYEKMQ (reference sequence). The CDR3 consists of 13 residues. Trimming pared 5 bases from V and 4 bases from J, leaving 11 bases between. For the CDR3, the DNA is TGTGCCAGCAGCCCTTATTTGGGCACTGAAGCTTTCTTT. It encodes CASSPYLGTEAFF.